Below, 31 T cell receptor beta chains from the same sample are listed, as sequenced in a study of shared clonotypes between healthy human individuals. Clones were read by immunoSEQ multiplex PCR, and TCRdb kept only the in-frame ones, dropping some. The table has some 2,100,000 clones, just over 90% seen once. The naive CD8 population came from CD45RO-negative cells selected for CCR7, without terminally differentiated effector memory CD45RA+ cells. The sequenced material came from naive CD8+ T cells from PBMCs. The source is a man aged 18-30 years in good health. Some clones in this sample may be carry-over from other donors' samples.

This chain links TRBV5-1 with TRBJ1-1, with D unclear. CDR1 and CDR2 (germline): SGHRS, YFSETQ. The CDR3 covers 14 residues. V was shortened by 3 bases and J by 5 bases, with 14 bases between the two germline ends. The CDR3 reads CASSYRGPGTEAFF. The CDR3 DNA is TGCGCCAGCAGCTACCGTGGCCCCGGTACTGAAGCTTTCTTT. The entire variable domain, with the rest obtained from reference TRBV5-1 and TRBJ1-1, is as follows: KAGVTQTPRYLIKTRGQQVTLSCSPISGHRSVSWYQQTPGQGLQFLFEYFSETQRNKGNFPGRFSGRQFSNSRSEMNVSTLELGDSALYLCASSYRGPGTEAFFGQGTRLTVV.

The J gene is TRBJ2-7, the V gene TRBV29-1; 7 bases map to TRBD1. The junction had 6 bases not matched to a gene; V was cut back by 4 bases and J by 0 bases. There are 14 residues in the CDR3. Germline CDR1 and CDR2: SQVTM and ANQGSEA. Here the CDR3 reads CSVAGTALSYEQYF. DNA for the CDR3: TGCAGCGTTGCCGGGACAGCCCTCTCCTACGAGCAGTACTTC.

The chain joins TRBV25-1 to TRBJ1-2; no clear D. The CDR3 length is 13 residues. V was clipped by 4 bases and J by 2 bases, with 8 bases between them. Germline CDR1 reads MGHDK; CDR2 reads SYGVNS. Here the CDR3 reads CASSGGLNYGYTF. As DNA, the CDR3 is TGTGCCAGCAGTGGAGGGCTAAACTATGGCTACACCTTC.

This clone was recorded only once. The V call is TRBV7-9, the J call TRBJ2-5, with a possible D match to TRBD2 (5 bases). TRBJ2-7 explains the end of the DNA better; the J call may be wrong. In germline, CDR1 is SEHNR, CDR2 FQNEAQ (reference sequence). This CDR3 contains 14 residues. CDR3 sequence reads: CASSLARADYEQYF. The CDR3 nucleotides are TGTGCCAGCAGCTTAGCGCGGGCAGACTACGAGCAGTACTTC.

The chain has TRBV27 and TRBJ2-5, with TRBD1 as a possible D gene (5 bases). V was clipped by 5 bases and J by 0 bases, with 13 bases between them. Germline V gene lookup returns CDR1 MNHEY and CDR2 SMNVEV (reference sequence). The CDR3 totals 15 residues. DNA of the CDR3: TGTGCCAGCAGTACAAGGGGTGCGTACCAAGAGACCCAGTACTTC. Residues: CASSTRGAYQETQYF.

The chain is built from TRBV5-4 and TRBJ2-2; no clear D. Trimming left V 9 bases short and J 0 bases short, with 6 bases between. The CDR3 runs 12 residues. Germline V CDR1 and CDR2: SGHNT, YYREEE (reference sequence). CDR3 amino acids: CAILTNTGELFF. The CDR3 bases are TGTGCCATACTAACGAACACCGGGGAGCTGTTTTTT.

V is TRBV2 and J is TRBJ2-2, with D uncertain. With 8 bases removed from V and 0 bases from J, the gap between germline ends came to 10 bases. The CDR3 sequence is 14 residues long. Germline V gene data show CDR1 as SNHLY and CDR2 as FYNNEI. In nucleotides, the CDR3 is TGTGCCAGCTCAACAGAGCCGAACACCGGGGAGCTGTTTTTT. Protein: CASSTEPNTGELFF. Using reference TRBV2 and TRBJ2-2 for the parts outside the CDR3, the full variable domain is EPEVTQTPSHQVTQMGQEVILRCVPISNHLYFYWYRQILGQKVEFLVSFYNNEISEKSEIFDDQFSVERPDGSNFTLKIRSTKLEDSAMYFCASSTEPNTGELFFGEGSRLTVL.

V gene TRBV13 combines with J gene TRBJ2-3, with D perhaps matching TRBD1 or TRBD2 (5 bases each). This CDR3 contains 16 residues. Trimming took off 5 bases at V and 6 bases at J, with 21 bases between the two ends. The germline gives CDR1 PRHDT, CDR2 FYEKMQ (reference sequence). In nucleotides, the CDR3 is TGTGCCAGCAGCGCCCCCCGGGACCTTCATCCGGATACGCAGTATTTT. It specifies CASSAPRDLHPDTQYF.

The chain recombines TRBV11-2 with TRBJ2-7, with no clear D. The CDR3 sequence is 12 residues long. Germline assignment: CDR1 SGHAT and CDR2 FQNNGV. Trimming removed 5 bases at V and 3 bases at J, with 8 bases between. CDR3: CASSGWDYEQYF. CDR3 DNA: TGTGCCAGCAGCGGCTGGGACTACGAGCAGTACTTC.

The chain couples TRBV19 to TRBJ2-1, with 9 bases lining up with TRBD2. The V gene end was trimmed by 5 bases and the J gene end by 9 bases; junction bases not matched to a gene: 8. Germline values: CDR1 LNHDA, CDR2 SQIVND (reference sequence). The CDR3 length is 14 residues. CDR3 loop: CASSVGTSTSEQFF. The CDR3 DNA is TGTGCCAGTAGTGTCGGGACTAGCACGTCTGAGCAGTTCTTC.

The genes are TRBV19 and TRBJ1-1; TRBD1 aligns across 12 bases. The CDR3 runs 16 residues. CDR1 and CDR2 from the germline V gene are LNHDA and SQIVND (reference sequence). The trim removed 0 bases at V and 5 bases at J, leaving 4 bases unmatched. The CDR3 is CASSIDGTGGETEAFF. CDR3 nucleotide sequence: TGTGCCAGTAGTATAGACGGGACAGGGGGCGAAACTGAAGCTTTCTTT.

The chain is built from TRBV5-6 and TRBJ2-7; D uncertain. The CDR3 is 16 amino acids. Germline values: CDR1 SGHDT, CDR2 YYEEEE. V was pared by 2 bases and J by 0 bases, with 15 bases between. Here the CDR3 reads CASSFSLPSLSYEQYF. Here the CDR3 DNA reads TGTGCCAGCAGCTTCTCACTGCCATCGCTCTCCTACGAGCAGTACTTC.

The chain is built from TRBV27 and TRBJ1-3, with D tentatively TRBD1 (5 bases). The CDR3 covers 16 residues. V was trimmed by 6 bases and J by 3 bases, leaving 18 bases between them. Per the germline V gene, CDR1 is MNHEY and CDR2 is SMNVEV (reference sequence). CDR3 sequence (DNA): TGTGCCAGCAGCTCTCGCCGGGGGGAGTATGGAAACACCATATATTTT. Translating it yields CASSSRRGEYGNTIYF.

V is TRBV30 and J is TRBJ1-6; no firm D call. CDR1 is GTSNPN and CDR2 is SVGIG in the germline V gene (reference sequence). With 0 bases removed from V and 5 bases from J, the gap between germline ends came to 14 bases. The CDR3 loop spans 16 amino acids. The CDR3 protein is CAWSVGVSDDNSPLHF. As DNA, the CDR3 is TGTGCCTGGAGTGTAGGCGTGTCAGATGATAATTCACCCCTCCACTTT.

This clone was detected only once. An end of the junction differs from the germline gene, which may be a read error. This chain uses TRBV7-8 with TRBJ2-5; 14 bases fit TRBD2. Germline V gene lookup returns CDR1 SGHVS and CDR2 FQNEAQ. CDR3 length: 15 residues. This CDR3 is CASSLRGLAGEAQYF. For the CDR3, the DNA is TGTGCCAGCAGCTTAAGGGGACTAGCGGGAGAGGCCCAGTACTTC.

The gene calls are TRBV15 and TRBJ2-5; maybe TRBD1 (5 bases). V was cut by 3 bases and J by 0 bases, with 17 bases left in between. CDR3 length equals 17 residues. Germline CDR1 is LNHNV and CDR2 is YYDKDF (reference sequence). This CDR3 reads CATSSDSNLNHQETQYF. CDR3 DNA: TGTGCCACCAGCAGCGACAGTAACCTTAACCACCAAGAGACCCAGTACTTC.

The genes are TRBV10-3 and TRBJ2-7; 8 nucleotides agree with TRBD2. The CDR3 consists of 20 residues. Per germline, CDR1 ENHRY and CDR2 SYGVKD. The J segment lost 2 bases and the V segment lost 0 bases, leaving 18 bases of the junction unmatched. DNA for the CDR3: TGTGCCATCAGTGAGTCGAAGCGACAGGTGGTAGCGGGGACGGCCTACGAGCAGTACTTC. It is translated as CAISESKRQVVAGTAYEQYF.

The table lists this clone with a count of one. This chain joins TRBV9 and TRBJ2-2; TRBD2 matches at 9 bases. Unmatched junction bases numbered 9, after V lost 3 bases and J lost 6 bases. The germline V gene has CDR1 SGDLS and CDR2 YYNGEE. The length of the CDR3 is 16 residues. Written as DNA, the CDR3 is TGTGCCAGCAGCGAAAGGGCGGGAGGGCCCGCCGGGGAGCTGTTTTTT. This translates into CASSERAGGPAGELFF.

The chain has TRBV18 and TRBJ2-5; D not resolved. CDR1 is KGHSH, CDR2 LQKENI, per germline. The CDR3 is made up of 14 amino acids. V was trimmed by 0 bases and J by 3 bases, leaving 8 bases between them. CDR3 amino acids: CASSPPRLEETQYF. CDR3 bases: TGTGCCAGCTCACCACCTCGGCTAGAAGAGACCCAGTACTTC.

The chain employs TRBV29-1 and TRBJ2-7, with 7 bases fitting TRBD1. V lost 6 bases to trimming and J lost 7 bases; unmatched junction nucleotides: 9. The CDR3 is made up of 12 amino acids. CDR1 and CDR2 from the germline V gene are SQVTM and ANQGSEA. The DNA for the CDR3 is TGCAGCGTCCTCGTTAGGGGGCTTGAGCAGTACTTC. It yields the protein CSVLVRGLEQYF.

The V call is TRBV19, the J call TRBJ1-1, with D maybe TRBD1 (6 bases). V dropped 5 bases and J dropped 0 bases, with 13 bases sitting between them. The CDR3 spans 15 residues. Germline lookup yields CDR1 LNHDA and CDR2 SQIVND (reference sequence). The DNA for the CDR3 is TGTGCCAGTAGTCCCGAAGACAGGTTGAACACTGAAGCTTTCTTT. Encoded protein: CASSPEDRLNTEAFF.

The chain links TRBV27 to TRBJ1-2, with D uncertain. CDR3 size: 12 residues. Germline V lookup: CDR1 MNHEY, CDR2 SMNVEV (reference sequence). V lost 6 bases, J lost 8 bases, and 13 bases lay in between. The CDR3 region has the DNA TGTGCCAGCAGCACCGGTCGCGTAGGCTACACCTTC. Its translation: CASSTGRVGYTF.

J is TRBJ2-3 and V is TRBV6-6, with D hard to call. In germline, CDR1 is MNHNY, CDR2 SVGAGI (reference sequence). The CDR3 runs to 13 residues. The V and J ends lost 1 base and 4 bases respectively, with 6 bases between them. Here the CDR3 reads CASSYFPADTQYF. CDR3 nucleotide sequence: TGTGCCAGCAGTTACTTCCCAGCAGATACGCAGTATTTT.

The DNA for the CDR3 is TGTGCCAGCAGCCGCGGACTAGCGGGTCTCACAGATACGCAGTATTTT. This translates into CASSRGLAGLTDTQYF. J is TRBJ2-3 and V is TRBV7-2; 11 nucleotides align to TRBD2. CDR3 length: 16 amino acids. Germline CDR1 and CDR2: SGHTA and FQGNSA. After removal of 5 bases from V and 2 bases from J, the junction contained 6 bases not matched to a gene.

The chain uses TRBV11-1 and TRBJ2-7, with 8 bases that match TRBD2. Germline V gives CDR1 SGHAT, CDR2 FQDESV (reference sequence). The CDR3 covers 16 residues. J lost 1 base, V lost 3 bases, and 8 bases had no gene match. CDR3 sequence: CASSFKATSGSYEQYF. CDR3 in DNA: TGTGCCAGCAGCTTTAAAGCAACTAGCGGTTCCTACGAGCAGTACTTC.

The chain recombines TRBV7-9 with TRBJ1-2; no clear D. Trimming stripped 5 bases from V and 8 bases from J, with 18 bases between. Germline V gives CDR1 SEHNR, CDR2 FQNEAQ (reference sequence). The CDR3 has 14 residues. DNA for the CDR3: TGTGCCAGCAGCGACAAATCAGGCGGGGAGGGCTACACCTTC. Protein product: CASSDKSGGEGYTF.

On this clone: In the same sample, other DNA sequences code for this CDR3. This sequence joins TRBV4-1 and TRBJ1-1; D gene ambiguous. The CDR3 has 15 residues. Germline CDR1 and CDR2: MGHRA and YSYEKL. The V gene lost 0 bases and the J gene lost 0 bases, with 8 bases spanning the gap. The CDR3: CASSQEELMNTEAFF. The CDR3 DNA reads TGCGCCAGCAGCCAAGAGGAGCTGATGAACACTGAAGCTTTCTTT.

In this sample, this clone turned up a few times. V gene TRBV29-1 combines with J gene TRBJ1-2; 8 nucleotides match TRBD1. The germline gives CDR1 SQVTM, CDR2 ANQGSEA. The length of the CDR3 is 12 residues. The V gene end was trimmed by 6 bases and the J gene end by 2 bases; junction bases not matched to a gene: 2. The CDR3 spells CSVWTGNYGYTF. DNA of the CDR3: TGCAGCGTATGGACAGGGAACTATGGCTACACCTTC.

V is TRBV10-1 and J is TRBJ2-6; D is ambiguous. Germline values: CDR1 WNHNN, CDR2 SYGVQD (reference sequence). The CDR3 totals 13 residues. V was clipped by 8 bases and J by 3 bases, with 8 bases between them. This CDR3 reads CASPGNGANVLTF. The CDR3, as DNA: TGCGCCAGCCCTGGAAATGGGGCCAACGTCCTGACTTTC.

The chain recombines TRBV7-9 with TRBJ2-2; D uncertain. Trimming cost V 0 bases and J 7 bases, with 6 bases left between them. The germline CDR1 and CDR2 sequences are SEHNR and FQNEAQ (reference sequence). This CDR3 spans 13 amino acids. The CDR3 loop is CASSLAADGELFF. As DNA, the CDR3 is TGTGCCAGCAGCTTAGCGGCGGACGGGGAGCTGTTTTTT. The variable domain in full, with the rest retrieved from reference TRBV7-9 and TRBJ2-2, is DTGVSQNPRHKITKRGQNVTFRCDPISEHNRLYWYRQTLGQGPEFLTYFQNEAQLEKSRLLSDRFSAERPKGSFSTLEIQRTEQGDSAMYLCASSLAADGELFFGEGSRLTVL.

This rearrangement joins TRBV4-3 to TRBJ2-1; the D gene is possibly TRBD2 (6 bases). CDR1 LGHNA and CDR2 YSLEER come from the germline V gene. There are 21 residues in the CDR3. Deletions cut 0 bases from V and 0 bases from J, with 24 bases between. The CDR3 nucleotides read TGCGCCAGCAGCCAAGAATCCAGCCAGACGTGGGGGGTGAGCTCCTACAATGAGCAGTTCTTC. Its translation: CASSQESSQTWGVSSYNEQFF.